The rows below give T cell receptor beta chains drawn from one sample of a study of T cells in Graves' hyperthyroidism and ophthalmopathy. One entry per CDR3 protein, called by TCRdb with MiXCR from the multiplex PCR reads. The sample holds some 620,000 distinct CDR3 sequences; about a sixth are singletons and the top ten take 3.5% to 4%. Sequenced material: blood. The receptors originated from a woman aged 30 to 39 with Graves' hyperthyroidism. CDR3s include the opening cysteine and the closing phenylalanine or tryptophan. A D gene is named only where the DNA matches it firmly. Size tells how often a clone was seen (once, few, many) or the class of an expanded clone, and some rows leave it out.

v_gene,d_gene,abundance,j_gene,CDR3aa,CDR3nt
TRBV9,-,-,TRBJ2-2,CASRQGSTGELFF,TGCGCCAGCAGGCAGGGGAGCACCGGGGAGCTGTTTTTT
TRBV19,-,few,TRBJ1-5,CASSMAGGPYQPQHF,TGTGCCAGTAGTATGGCGGGGGGGCCTTATCAGCCCCAGCATTTT
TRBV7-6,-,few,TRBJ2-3,CASSLGGLRGPDTQYF,TGTGCTAGCAGCTTAGGTGGCTTGAGAGGCCCAGATACGCAGTATTTT
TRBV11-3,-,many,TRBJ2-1,CASTNASYNEQFF,TGTGCCAGCACCAACGCGTCCTACAATGAGCAGTTCTTC
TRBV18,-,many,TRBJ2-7,CASSPPFLPYEQYF,TGTGCCAGCTCACCACCGTTTCTACCTTACGAGCAGTACTTC
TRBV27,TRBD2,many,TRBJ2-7,CASSFSGLAGGRSNEQYF,TGTGCCAGCAGTTTTTCGGGGCTAGCGGGAGGTCGTAGTAACGAGCAGTACTTC
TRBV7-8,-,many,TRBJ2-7,CASSLADSSYEQYF,TGTGCCAGCAGCTTAGCCGATAGCTCCTACGAGCAGTACTTC
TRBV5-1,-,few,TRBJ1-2,CASRGAGLYGYTF,TGCGCCAGCCGAGGGGCCGGCCTCTATGGCTACACCTTC
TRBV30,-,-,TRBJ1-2,CAWSEGGNYGYTF,TGTGCCTGGAGTGAAGGGGGTAACTATGGCTACACCTTC
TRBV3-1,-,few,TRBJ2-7,CASSQGWNYEQYF,TGTGCCAGCAGCCAAGGGTGGAACTACGAGCAGTACTTC
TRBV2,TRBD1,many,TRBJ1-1,CATRWGQGINTEAFF,TGTGCCACCCGCTGGGGACAGGGGATAAACACTGAAGCTTTCTTT
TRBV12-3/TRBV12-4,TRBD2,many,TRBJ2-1,CASTLSGSFRGEQFF,TGTGCCAGCACCCTTAGCGGGAGCTTTAGGGGTGAGCAGTTCTTC
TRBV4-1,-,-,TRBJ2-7,CASSQDETGFYEQYF,TGCGCCAGCAGCCAAGATGAGACGGGCTTTTACGAGCAGTACTTC
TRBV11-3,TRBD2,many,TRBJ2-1,CASSPGLVAGGPRNEQFF,TGTGCCAGCAGCCCCGGTTTGGTAGCGGGAGGGCCTAGAAATGAGCAGTTCTTC
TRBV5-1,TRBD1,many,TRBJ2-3,CASRRGQGVSIEDTQYF,TGCGCCAGCAGGCGTGGACAGGGGGTGTCGATTGAAGATACGCAGTATTTT
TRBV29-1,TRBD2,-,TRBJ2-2,CSVWTSRDTGELFF,TGCAGCGTTTGGACTAGCAGGGACACCGGGGAGCTGTTTTTT
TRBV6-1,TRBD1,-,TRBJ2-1,CASRTPGQGMYNEQFF,TGTGCCAGCAGGACACCGGGACAGGGAATGTACAATGAGCAGTTCTTC
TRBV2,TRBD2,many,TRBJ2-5,CASKGLAGKTQYF,TGTGCCAGCAAAGGGCTAGCGGGCAAGACCCAGTACTTC